This T cell receptor (beta chain) appears in the sequencing data of a study of T cells in Graves' hyperthyroidism and ophthalmopathy. Study in general: Before any treatment, at initial diagnosis, peripheral blood was collected. General study findings and limits: Expanded thyroid clonotypes (above 0.001) were mostly also found in blood. Ophthalmopathy prediction by the model preceded onset by a median about 6.3 months.

With respect to this clonotype: What it binds is not known.

Losses at the gene ends were 4 bases for V and 7 bases for J; bases not matched to a gene: 6. Germline V lookup: CDR1 SGHKS, CDR2 YYEKEE (reference sequence). CDR3 length equals 14 residues. Clinical symptoms, serum thyroxine, TRAb, thyroid ultrasound and orbital computed tomography informed diagnoses. Amplified regions were TCR beta CDR3 sequences from RNA transcripts. First-round RT-PCR of the TCR CDR3 relied on the HTBI primer set. TCRdb called the multiplex PCR reads again in MiXCR, with one record for every CDR3 protein. Among around 240,000 distinct CDR3 sequences listed, approximately 16% were seen once.

The TCR originated in a woman aged 18-29 years with Graves' ophthalmopathy. V usage is TRBV5-5 and J usage is TRBJ2-1; 9 nucleotides agree with TRBD2. The material sequenced was blood. The CDR3 nucleotides read TGTGCCAGCAGCGTTGATACTAGCGGGAATGAGCAGTTCTTC. Translating gives CASSVDTSGNEQFF.